This paragraph reports one T cell receptor beta chain. This clone has just a few counts. Its antigen is currently not known. Base qualities are missing; no much larger clone stands one base away. The CDR3 contains 14 residues, cysteine and phenylalanine counted. The kept DNA is CDR3 alone, 42 bases in frame from the first base. The germline V gene (reference sequence) sets CDR1 to LNHDA and CDR2 to SQIVND. V is reduced by 7 bases and J by 1 base, leaving a spacing of 11 bases between them. The record originates from a study of cytomegalovirus exposure and HLA in healthy donors (dated by TCRdb to about 2017). Background on the whole study: In an earlier analysis of 550 to 750 of the donors, 250 to 350 Gb of sequence data and 120 million or so unique TCR beta sequences from about 179 million T cells were reported. About 300 gigabases of sequencing data and approximately 80 million unique TCR sequences were included in an early release covering 550 to 650 HLA-typed donors. Of the roughly 400 genotyped donors, over 65% fell in the genetic ancestry cluster associated with self-reported Caucasian donors. The study aimed to test whether cataloging public T cell receptors could reveal signatures of past pathogen exposure. Using immunosequencing, the study profiled T cell repertoires from about 610 subjects and related those repertoires to cytomegalovirus serostatus. In addition to the first cohort of around 670 subjects, a separate validation cohort of under 150 different subjects was used. High-throughput TCR immunosequencing, statistical association of individual TCRs with disease status, and machine learning were combined to predict cytomegalovirus infection status. To study patterns of TCR occurrence, a later analysis re-analyzed previously published TCR beta repertoires from 650 to 750 donors and added high-resolution HLA genotyping. In the later analysis, no new phenotypic data were used to find candidate immune exposures; instead, reliance was placed on TCR beta sequences and their occurrence across donors. To decide whether each TCR beta V gene segment behaved as functional or pseudogenic, an earlier analysis of fewer than 750 of the donors relied on high-throughput TCR beta sequencing. Donor age, sex, ethnicity and CMV serostatus were compiled together with the repertoire data. Genome-wide SNP genotypes for about 60% of the 666 donors were used in a later genetic analysis, which treated that subset as a discovery cohort. Every repertoire in the discovery cohort had been generated on one and the same sequencing platform. HLA typing covered class I and class II loci at four-digit resolution. Typing coverage differed by locus: A, B, C, DRB1 and DQB1 were typed in about 629-640 donors, DQA1 in approximately 520, DPA1 in 600 to 610, and DPB1 in just under 490. About five DR-DQ haplotypes were handled as single units for association and clustering, since linkage in the cohort was strong. Among roughly 370 genotyped donors of the cohort, an average of approximately 230,000 unique TCR beta nucleotide sequences were sequenced per donor, roughly 20% of them non-productive.

The full study reports these points: The classifier was reported to diagnose cytomegalovirus status with high specificity and sensitivity in both the original cohort and the validation cohort. According to a later analysis, TCR association rates differed among HLA loci, with DRB1 alleles showing the most associated TCRs and HLA-C alleles showing the fewest. A later analysis found that HLA-associated TCR beta chains were more clonally expanded and had lower generation probabilities than equally common non-associated chains. Most TCR sequences were seen in very few donors, while some public TCRs were found in many individuals. A group of highly shared sequence variants was considered likely to be a technical artifact of the sequencing pipeline. Roughly uniform sequencing depth across donors was assumed in presence/absence analyses, although this assumption may not hold. According to a later genetic analysis, donors in an Asian-associated ancestry cluster had fewer N-insertions in productive TCRs than the approximately 650-donor mean. Immune exposure information for the cohort was limited to CMV serostatus. A further reported finding was that TCR beta sequences accurately predicted the HLA-A and HLA-B alleles for most subjects in the first cohort. The earlier analysis of about 600 of the donors excluded 15 to 20 rarely observed V segments, including chromosome 9 orphons, because counts were too low. The authors suggested that the approach could potentially be extended to other disease states and immunological phenotypes. Three of the identified cytomegalovirus-associated TCR beta chains were confirmed in vitro to be specific for cytomegalovirus antigens. Because HLA typing was unavailable for some donors at each locus, only the typed subset was used in association tests. In a later analysis, some 17,000 TCR beta sequences were associated with specific HLA alleles at a false discovery rate of 0.05. Some IMGT-functional V segments, including TRBV6-2 and TRBV6-3, could not be told apart with the 87-base-pair reads, so those segments were excluded. Most CMV-associated TCR beta chains appeared to be HLA-restricted in a later analysis, and the HLA associations seemed to be driven largely by CMV exposure. In a later analysis, several top co-occurrence clusters were reported to appear linked to parvovirus B19, influenza, CMV and Epstein-Barr virus. The cohort was sequenced for TCR beta chains only, and without alpha or paired-chain data the features that could be detected were limited. In an earlier analysis of 587 of the donors, most TCR beta V segments appeared in productive rearrangements about 87% or about 30% of the time, broadly matching IMGT annotations. The study gave a list of under 200 TCR beta chains associated with cytomegalovirus. In a later genetic analysis, a missense DCLRE1C variant was associated with V-gene and J-gene trimming of TCR beta chains, and the association was replicated in an independent cohort. When HLA alleles, especially DR and DQ, strongly co-occurred, attributing TCR associations to individual alleles was difficult. Linkage disequilibrium might explain the correlated functional status among segregating V segments, but an unknown experimental factor could not be excluded.

The protocol used for the library was the immunoSEQ multiplex PCR assay. The multiplex PCR relied on a mix of 60 forward primers for TCR Vbeta segments and 13 reverse primers for TCR Jbeta segments. The CDR3 region of rearranged TCR beta genes was amplified from genomic DNA by a multiplex PCR assay. The amplified TCR beta libraries were sequenced on the Illumina HiSeq System as 87-base-pair reads. The paper's data handling went like this. A later analysis tallied around 87 million unique TCR beta chains across the 700 or so repertoires, and approximately 9.9 million of those chains were shared by two or more donors. Raw reads were error-corrected and collapsed into unique sequences with a nearest-neighbor algorithm that merged closely related sequences to remove PCR and sequencing errors. CDR3 sequences were aligned to IMGT reference sequences to assign V, D and J gene segments. For a sequence to be retained, a match of at least six nucleotides to both a V gene segment and a J gene segment was required. Rearrangements were classified as productive when the CDR3 lacked stop codons and remained in frame with V and J, and all other rearrangements were classified as non-productive. Following IMGT convention, CDR3 was defined as the stretch from the second conserved V-encoded cysteine up to the conserved J-encoded phenylalanine. The earlier analysis of fewer than 700 of the donors excluded sequences that lacked an unambiguous match to a single V gene segment. In an earlier analysis of a few hundred of the donors, a V segment was called functional when productive rearrangements were above 56.7%, and segregating when the standard deviation between donors exceeded 5%. A statistical classification framework was developed to diagnose cytomegalovirus status using the catalog of TCR beta chain sequences. In a later analysis, V and J genes were assigned by comparing TCR nucleotide sequences against IMGT/GENE-DB human TR gene sequences. In a later analysis, CDR3 sequences and most-parsimonious VDJ recombination scenarios were assigned using the TCRdist pipeline. In a later analysis, each TCR beta chain was defined by its CDR3 amino acid sequence together with its V-gene family, and reads lacking a unique V-gene family were excluded. In a later analysis, some 600 highly shared, low-generation-probability nucleotide sequences were removed to address suspected cross-contamination and a sequencing artifact. In a later analysis, a clonal expansion index was calculated for each public chain from normalized within-repertoire ranks of inferred template counts. A later analysis computed generation probabilities with a VDJ recombination model fitted to out-of-frame rearrangements, and checked the results against IGoR. In a later analysis, hypergeometric tests were used to score TCR-TCR, TCR-HLA and TCR-CMV co-occurrence, with a repertoire-size bias correction applied to TCR pairs. A later analysis estimated false discovery rates by permuting HLA or CMV assignments 20 times. In a later analysis, co-occurring TCRs were grouped with DBSCAN, and TCRdist sequence similarity was added when clustering was performed within HLA-allele-positive subsets. Repertoires with fewer than 30,000 or more than 120,000 public chains were left out of co-occurrence clustering, as were about 5 repertoires with anomalous nucleotide sharing. This is the immuneACCESS table as TCRdb keeps it, with only in-frame sequences that have V and J called. A part of the clones is gone; compared with another copy, unresolved V genes explain less than half, and the rest is unexplained. V and J calls and clone size follow that table, whereas D and trimming were derived from the DNA. This sample has a few hundred thousand clones in its table, and around 66% of those were observed once. Together, the top ten hold under 3% of the sample.

In total, more than 500 healthy bone marrow donors made up the cohort. All cohort members were sampled while nominally healthy, although unrecorded immune exposures were likely present. The donor was CMV seronegative and belonged to the group of over 350 seronegative cohort members. Every donor gave a peripheral blood sample, and the peripheral blood mononuclear cells from that sample were used for TCR beta sequencing. Genomic DNA was extracted from the blood cell samples with the Qiagen DNeasy Blood Extraction Kit. The rearranged segments are TRBV19 and TRBJ1-5, with TRBD1 perhaps the D gene, on 6 matching bases. This sequence was found in a female donor in good health and CMV-seronegative. The material sequenced was PBMCs. The DNA sequence reads TGTGCCAGTATGAGGGGGGGGAGCAATCAGCCCCAGCATTTT. This yields the protein CASMRGGSNQPQHF.